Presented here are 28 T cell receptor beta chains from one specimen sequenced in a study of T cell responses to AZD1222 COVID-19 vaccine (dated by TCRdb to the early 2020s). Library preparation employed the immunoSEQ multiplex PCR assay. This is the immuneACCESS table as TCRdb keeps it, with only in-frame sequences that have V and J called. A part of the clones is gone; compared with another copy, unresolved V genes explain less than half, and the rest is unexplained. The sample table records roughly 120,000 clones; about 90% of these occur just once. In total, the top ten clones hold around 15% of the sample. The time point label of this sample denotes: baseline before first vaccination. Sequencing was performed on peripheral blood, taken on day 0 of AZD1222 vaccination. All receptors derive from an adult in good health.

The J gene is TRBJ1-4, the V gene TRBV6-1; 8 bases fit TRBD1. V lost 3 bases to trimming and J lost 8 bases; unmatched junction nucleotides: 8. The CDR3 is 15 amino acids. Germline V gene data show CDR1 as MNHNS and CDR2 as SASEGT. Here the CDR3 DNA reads TGTGCCAGCAGTGACCAGGGGGCCGTTGAAGAAAAACTGTTTTTT. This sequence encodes CASSDQGAVEEKLFF.

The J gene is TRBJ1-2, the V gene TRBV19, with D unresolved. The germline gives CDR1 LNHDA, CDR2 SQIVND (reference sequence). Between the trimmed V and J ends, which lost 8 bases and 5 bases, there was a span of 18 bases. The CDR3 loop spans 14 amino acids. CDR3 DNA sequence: TGTGCCAGTTTCCCTTCGAGCCCGACTTATGGCTACACCTTC. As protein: CASFPSSPTYGYTF.

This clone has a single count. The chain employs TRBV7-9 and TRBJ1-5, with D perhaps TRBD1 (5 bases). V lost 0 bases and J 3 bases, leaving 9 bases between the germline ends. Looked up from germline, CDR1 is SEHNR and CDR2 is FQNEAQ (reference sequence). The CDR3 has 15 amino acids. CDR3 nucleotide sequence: TGTGCCAGCAGCTTAGCCGGGGCTGACAATCAGCCCCAGCATTTT. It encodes CASSLAGADNQPQHF.

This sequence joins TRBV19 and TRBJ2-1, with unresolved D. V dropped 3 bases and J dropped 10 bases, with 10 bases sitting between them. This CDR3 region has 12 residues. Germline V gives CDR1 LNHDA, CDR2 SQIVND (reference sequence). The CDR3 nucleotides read TGTGCCAGTAGTATTTTGGGGAACGAGCAGTTCTTC. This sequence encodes CASSILGNEQFF.

CDR3 region: CASSQGGLAGDTQYF. The CDR3 nucleotides read TGCGCCAGCAGCCAAGGGGGACTAGCGGGAGATACGCAGTATTTT. The chain combines TRBV4-3 with TRBJ2-3, with 12 bases aligning to TRBD2. Germline lookup yields CDR1 LGHNA and CDR2 YSLEER. The J segment lost 5 bases and the V segment lost 1 base, leaving 1 base of the junction unmatched. The length of the CDR3 is 15 residues.

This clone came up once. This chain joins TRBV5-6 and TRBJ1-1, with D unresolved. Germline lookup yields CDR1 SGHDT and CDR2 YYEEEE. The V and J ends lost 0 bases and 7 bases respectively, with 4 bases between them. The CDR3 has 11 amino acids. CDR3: CASSLGVEAFF. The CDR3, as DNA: TGTGCCAGCAGCTTGGGAGTTGAAGCTTTCTTT. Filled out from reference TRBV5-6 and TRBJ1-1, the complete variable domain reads DAGVTQSPTHLIKTRGQQVTLRCSPKSGHDTVSWYQQALGQGPQFIFQYYEEEERQRGNFPDRFSGHQFPNYSSELNVNALLLGDSALYLCASSLGVEAFFGQGTRLTVV.

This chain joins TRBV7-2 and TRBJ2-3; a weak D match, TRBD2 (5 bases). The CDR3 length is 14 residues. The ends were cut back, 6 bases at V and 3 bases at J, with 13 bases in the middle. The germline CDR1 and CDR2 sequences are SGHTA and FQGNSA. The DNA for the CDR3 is TGTGCCAGCAGTACGCCTGAGGGAACAGATACGCAGTATTTT. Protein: CASSTPEGTDTQYF.

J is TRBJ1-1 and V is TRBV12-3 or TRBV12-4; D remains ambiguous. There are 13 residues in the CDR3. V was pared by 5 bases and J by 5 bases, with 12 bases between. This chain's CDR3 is CASSLLSGTEAFF. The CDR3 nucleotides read TGTGCCAGCAGTCTCCTAAGCGGGACTGAAGCTTTCTTT.

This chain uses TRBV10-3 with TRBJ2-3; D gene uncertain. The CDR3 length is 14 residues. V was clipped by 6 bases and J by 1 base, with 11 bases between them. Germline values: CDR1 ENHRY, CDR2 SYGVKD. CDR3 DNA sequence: TGTGCCATCAGCTCTGTTCGCGGCACAGATACGCAGTATTTT. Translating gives CAISSVRGTDTQYF.

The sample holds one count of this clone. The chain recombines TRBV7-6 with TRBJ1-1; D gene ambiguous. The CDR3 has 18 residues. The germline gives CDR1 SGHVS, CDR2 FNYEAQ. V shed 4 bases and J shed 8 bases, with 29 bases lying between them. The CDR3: CASSSTTPAETGRAEAFF. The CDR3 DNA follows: TGTGCCAGCAGCTCTACCACGCCGGCGGAAACCGGACGGGCAGAAGCTTTCTTT.

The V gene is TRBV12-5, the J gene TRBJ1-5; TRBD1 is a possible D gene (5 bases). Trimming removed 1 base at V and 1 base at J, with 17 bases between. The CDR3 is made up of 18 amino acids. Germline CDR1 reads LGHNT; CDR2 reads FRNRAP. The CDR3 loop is CASGLDRKEILSNQPQHF. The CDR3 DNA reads TGTGCTAGTGGTTTGGACAGGAAAGAGATTTTGAGCAATCAGCCCCAGCATTTT.

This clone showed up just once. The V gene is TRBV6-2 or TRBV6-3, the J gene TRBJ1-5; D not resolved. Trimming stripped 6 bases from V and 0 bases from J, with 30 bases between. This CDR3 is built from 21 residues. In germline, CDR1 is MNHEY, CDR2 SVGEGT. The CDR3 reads CASSRRVLIGVSTGSNQPQHF. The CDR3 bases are TGTGCCAGCAGCCGAAGGGTTTTAATAGGAGTCTCTACTGGTAGCAATCAGCCCCAGCATTTT.

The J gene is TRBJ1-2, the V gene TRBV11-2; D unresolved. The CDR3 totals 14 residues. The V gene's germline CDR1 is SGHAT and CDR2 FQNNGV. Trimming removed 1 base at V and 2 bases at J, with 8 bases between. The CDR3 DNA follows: TGTGCCAGCAGCTTAGGGGCGGGGAACTATGGCTACACCTTC. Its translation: CASSLGAGNYGYTF. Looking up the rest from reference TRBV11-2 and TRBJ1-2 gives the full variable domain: EAGVAQSPRYKIIEKRQSVAFWCNPISGHATLYWYQQILGQGPKLLIQFQNNGVVDDSQLPKDRFSAERLKGVDSTLKIQPAKLEDSAVYLCASSLGAGNYGYTFGSGTRLTVV.

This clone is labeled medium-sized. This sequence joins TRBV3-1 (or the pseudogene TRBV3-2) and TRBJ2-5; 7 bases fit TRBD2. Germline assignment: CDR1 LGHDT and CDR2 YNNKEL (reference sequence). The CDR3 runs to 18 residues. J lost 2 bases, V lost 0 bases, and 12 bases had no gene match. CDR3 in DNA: TGTGCCAGCAGCCAAGATCCCCCTTTGGGGGGGGAACAAGAGACCCAGTACTTC. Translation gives CASSQDPPLGGEQETQYF.

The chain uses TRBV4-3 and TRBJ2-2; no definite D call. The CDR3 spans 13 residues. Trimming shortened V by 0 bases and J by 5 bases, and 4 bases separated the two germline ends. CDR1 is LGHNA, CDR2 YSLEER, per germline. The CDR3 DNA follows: TGCGCCAGCAGCCAAGACAGGACCGGGGAGCTGTTTTTT. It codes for CASSQDRTGELFF.

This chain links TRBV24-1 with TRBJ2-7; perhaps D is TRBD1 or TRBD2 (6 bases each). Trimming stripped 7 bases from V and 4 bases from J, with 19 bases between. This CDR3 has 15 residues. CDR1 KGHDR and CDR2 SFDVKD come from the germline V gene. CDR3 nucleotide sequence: TGTGCCACCAGAGCAAGGGGGGCCGGAGGATACGAGCAGTACTTC. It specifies CATRARGAGGYEQYF.

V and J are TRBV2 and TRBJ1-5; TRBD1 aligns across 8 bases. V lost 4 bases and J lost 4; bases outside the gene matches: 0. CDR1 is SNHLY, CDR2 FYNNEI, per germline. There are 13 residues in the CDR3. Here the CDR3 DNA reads TGTGCCAGCAGTGGACAGGGGAATCAGCCCCAGCATTTT. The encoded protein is CASSGQGNQPQHF.

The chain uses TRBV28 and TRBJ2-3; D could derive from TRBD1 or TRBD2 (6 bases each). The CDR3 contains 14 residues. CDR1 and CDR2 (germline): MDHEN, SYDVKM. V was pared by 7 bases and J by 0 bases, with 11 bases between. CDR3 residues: CASKRGESTDTQYF. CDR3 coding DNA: TGTGCCAGCAAGAGGGGGGAGAGCACAGATACGCAGTATTTT.

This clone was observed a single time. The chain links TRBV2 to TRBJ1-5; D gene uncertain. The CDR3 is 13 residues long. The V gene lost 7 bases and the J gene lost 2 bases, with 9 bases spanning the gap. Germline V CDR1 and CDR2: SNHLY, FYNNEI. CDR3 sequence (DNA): TGTGCCAGCAAAGGATATCGCAATCAGCCCCAGCATTTT. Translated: CASKGYRNQPQHF.

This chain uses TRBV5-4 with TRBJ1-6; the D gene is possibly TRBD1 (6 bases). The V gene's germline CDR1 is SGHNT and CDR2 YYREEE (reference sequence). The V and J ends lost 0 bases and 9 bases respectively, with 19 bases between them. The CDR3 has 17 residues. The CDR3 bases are TGTGCCAGCAGCTTGGCGGCCCAGGGGCGGACTGGTTCACCCCTCCACTTT. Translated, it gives CASSLAAQGRTGSPLHF.

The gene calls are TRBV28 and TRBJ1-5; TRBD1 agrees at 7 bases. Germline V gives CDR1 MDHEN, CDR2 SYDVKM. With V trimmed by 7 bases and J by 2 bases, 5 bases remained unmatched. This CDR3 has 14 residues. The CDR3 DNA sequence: TGTGCCAGCATTTCCGGGACAGGCAATCAGCCCCAGCATTTT. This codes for CASISGTGNQPQHF.

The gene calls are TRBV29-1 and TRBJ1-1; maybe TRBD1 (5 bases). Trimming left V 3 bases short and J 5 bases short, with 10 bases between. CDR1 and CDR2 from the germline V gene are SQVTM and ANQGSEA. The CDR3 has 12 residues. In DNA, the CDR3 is TGCAGCGTTGATAGGGCAGGGACTGAAGCTTTCTTT. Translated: CSVDRAGTEAFF.

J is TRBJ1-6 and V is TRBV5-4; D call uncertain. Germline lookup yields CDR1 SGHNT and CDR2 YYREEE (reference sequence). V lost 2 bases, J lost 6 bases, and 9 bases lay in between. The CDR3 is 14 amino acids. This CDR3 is CASSLTWGNSPLHF. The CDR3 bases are TGTGCCAGCAGCTTAACTTGGGGTAATTCACCCCTCCACTTT.

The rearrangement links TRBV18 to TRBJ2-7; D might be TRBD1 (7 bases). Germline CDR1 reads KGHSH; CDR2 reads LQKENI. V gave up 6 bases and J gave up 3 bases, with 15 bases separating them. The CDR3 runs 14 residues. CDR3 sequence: CASSLGGTVYEQYF. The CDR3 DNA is TGTGCCAGCTCGCTTGGGGGGACAGTCTACGAGCAGTACTTC.

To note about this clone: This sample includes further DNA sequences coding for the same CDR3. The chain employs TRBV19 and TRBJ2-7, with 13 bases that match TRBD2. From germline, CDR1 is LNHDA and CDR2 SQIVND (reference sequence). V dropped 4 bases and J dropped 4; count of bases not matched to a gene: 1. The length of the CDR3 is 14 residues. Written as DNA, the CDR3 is TGTGCCAGTAGTACGGGACTAGCGGGATACGAGCAGTACTTC. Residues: CASSTGLAGYEQYF. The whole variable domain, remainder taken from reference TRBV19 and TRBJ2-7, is DGGITQSPKYLFRKEGQNVTLSCEQNLNHDAMYWYRQDPGQGLRLIYYSQIVNDFQKGDIAEGYSVSREKKESFPLTVTSAQKNPTAFYLCASSTGLAGYEQYFGPGTRLTVT.

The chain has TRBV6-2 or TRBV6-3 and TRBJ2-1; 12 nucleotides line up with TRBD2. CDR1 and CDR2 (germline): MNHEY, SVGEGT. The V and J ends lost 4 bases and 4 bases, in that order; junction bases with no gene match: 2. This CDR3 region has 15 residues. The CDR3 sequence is CASSSGTSGYNEQFF. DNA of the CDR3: TGTGCCAGCAGTTCAGGGACTAGCGGGTACAATGAGCAGTTCTTC.

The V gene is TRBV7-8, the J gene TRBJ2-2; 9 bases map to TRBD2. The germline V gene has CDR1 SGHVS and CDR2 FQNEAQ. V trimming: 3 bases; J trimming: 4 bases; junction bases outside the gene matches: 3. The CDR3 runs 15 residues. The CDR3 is CASSFSSGATGELFF. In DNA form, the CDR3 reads TGTGCCAGCAGCTTTTCTAGCGGGGCCACCGGGGAGCTGTTTTTT.

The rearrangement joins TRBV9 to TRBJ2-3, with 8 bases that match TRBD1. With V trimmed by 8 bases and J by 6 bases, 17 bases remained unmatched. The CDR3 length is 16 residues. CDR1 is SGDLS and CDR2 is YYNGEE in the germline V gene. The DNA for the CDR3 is TGTGCCAGGCCTCACGCAGGGGGCGAGGTCGCGGATACGCAGTATTTT. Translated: CARPHAGGEVADTQYF.